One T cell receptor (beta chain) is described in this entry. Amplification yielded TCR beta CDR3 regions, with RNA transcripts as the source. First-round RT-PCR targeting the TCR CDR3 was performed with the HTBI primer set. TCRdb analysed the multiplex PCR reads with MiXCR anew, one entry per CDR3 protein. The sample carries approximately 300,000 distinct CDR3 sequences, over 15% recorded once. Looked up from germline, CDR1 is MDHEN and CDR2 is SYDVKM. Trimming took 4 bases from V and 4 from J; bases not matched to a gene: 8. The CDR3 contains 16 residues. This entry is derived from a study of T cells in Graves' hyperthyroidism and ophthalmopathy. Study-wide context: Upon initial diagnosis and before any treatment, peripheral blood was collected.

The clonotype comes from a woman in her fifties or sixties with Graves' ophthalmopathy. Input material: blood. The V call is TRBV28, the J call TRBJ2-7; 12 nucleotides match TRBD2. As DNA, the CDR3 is TGTGCCAGCAGTTCCCGACTAGCGGGAGCGTCGTACGAGCAGTACTTC. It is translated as CASSSRLAGASYEQYF.